What follows are 27 T cell receptor beta chains derived from one specimen sequenced in a study of T cell repertoires in cytomegalovirus infection. TCRdb passed the reads through MiXCR, listing each CDR3 protein once. This sample carries fewer than 200,000 distinct CDR3 sequences, over 13% of them seen once, and the ten largest clones take 25% to 30%. The specimen was PBMCs. These receptors all stem from a human donor in good health (CMV status not recorded). Some clones in this sample may be carry-over from other donors' samples.

This clonotype showed up many times. The chain carries TRBV7-9 and TRBJ1-4; a possible D gene is TRBD1 (5 bases). Trimming stripped 2 bases from V and 0 bases from J, with 7 bases between. Germline V gene data show CDR1 as SEHNR and CDR2 as FQNEAQ (reference sequence). The CDR3 sequence is 15 residues long. The CDR3 region is CASSLLQATNEKLFF. The CDR3 region has the DNA TGTGCCAGCAGCTTACTACAGGCAACTAATGAAAAACTGTTTTTT.

Only a few counts were recorded for this clonotype. The CDR3, as DNA: TGTGCCAGCAGCTCGGCCGGGGGCAGACGGGCCGAGCAGTACTTC. The encoded protein is CASSSAGGRRAEQYF. The V and J genes are TRBV5-6 and TRBJ2-7; the D gene could be TRBD1 or TRBD2 (6 bases each). Per germline, CDR1 SGHDT and CDR2 YYEEEE. Between the trimmed V and J ends, which lost 3 bases and 6 bases, there was a span of 19 bases. This CDR3 contains 15 residues.

This clonotype was seen more than once but under ten times. The rearrangement joins TRBV28 to TRBJ1-2, with unresolved D. The V end was cut by 8 bases, the J end by 6 bases, with 13 bases between. In germline, CDR1 is MDHEN, CDR2 SYDVKM. CDR3 size: 12 residues. The CDR3 loop reads CASRQERDGYTF. The DNA of the CDR3 is TGTGCCAGCCGTCAGGAGAGGGATGGCTACACCTTC.

Ten or more counts support this clonotype. The chain is built from TRBV7-2 and TRBJ1-1; D uncertain. Trimming pared 6 bases from V and 6 bases from J, leaving 20 bases between. This CDR3 is 15 amino acids long. Germline CDR1 reads SGHTA; CDR2 reads FQGNSA. CDR3: CASSSGWAPEAEAFF. As DNA, the CDR3 is TGTGCCAGCAGTTCCGGCTGGGCTCCAGAGGCTGAAGCTTTCTTT.

The chain combines TRBV29-1 with TRBJ1-5; D possibly corresponds to TRBD1 (6 bases). The V end lost 5 bases, the J end lost 0 bases, and 11 bases lay between the germline ends. CDR3 length: 14 residues. Germline V gene lookup returns CDR1 SQVTM and CDR2 ANQGSEA. The CDR3 DNA follows: TGCAGCGTTCGTGACAGGAATAGCAATCAGCCCCAGCATTTT. It translates to CSVRDRNSNQPQHF.

This clonotype was recorded many times. The chain joins TRBV7-9 to TRBJ2-7; 9 bases align to TRBD1. The V gene's germline CDR1 is SEHNR and CDR2 FQNEAQ (reference sequence). J gave up 2 bases and V 2 bases, and 4 bases lay outside the gene matches. The CDR3 is 15 residues long. CDR3 sequence: CASSLRDRVTYEQYF. CDR3 DNA: TGTGCCAGCAGCTTACGGGACAGGGTAACCTACGAGCAGTACTTC.

In this sample, this clonotype turned up a few times. V and J are TRBV12-3 or TRBV12-4 and TRBJ2-2; maybe TRBD1 (6 bases). The CDR3 contains 14 residues. Trimming shortened V by 10 bases and J by 3 bases, and 15 bases separated the two germline ends. CDR3 protein: CATRQVGDTGELFF. CDR3 bases: TGTGCCACCAGACAGGTTGGTGACACCGGGGAGCTGTTTTTT.

The CDR3 protein is CASSLEAMSYTF. DNA of the CDR3: TGTGCCAGCAGTTTAGAGGCCATGAGCTACACCTTC. This rearrangement joins TRBV12-3 or TRBV12-4 to TRBJ1-2; D remains ambiguous. This CDR3 spans 12 amino acids. Deletions cut 1 base from V and 9 bases from J, with 9 bases between.

This clonotype was counted a few times. This chain links TRBV5-6 with TRBJ2-1; 12 nucleotides line up with TRBD2. The CDR3 is 19 residues long. Per the germline V gene, CDR1 is SGHDT and CDR2 is YYEEEE. Trimming took 1 base from V and 6 from J; bases not matched to a gene: 14. CDR3 loop: CASSLHGLAGPAGGNEQFF. For the CDR3, the DNA is TGTGCCAGCAGCTTGCACGGACTAGCGGGGCCGGCGGGTGGCAATGAGCAGTTCTTC.

This chain joins TRBV27 and TRBJ2-1, with 8 bases matching TRBD2. The V and J ends lost 6 bases and 5 bases, in that order; junction bases with no gene match: 6. This CDR3 comprises 14 residues. Germline values: CDR1 MNHEY, CDR2 SMNVEV (reference sequence). The CDR3 here is CASRAGGAHNEQFF. Here the CDR3 DNA reads TGTGCCAGCAGGGCCGGGGGGGCCCACAATGAGCAGTTCTTC.

There are many counts of this clonotype. The V and J genes are TRBV7-2 and TRBJ2-5; TRBD2 matches at 14 bases. CDR3 length: 18 residues. J was trimmed by 6 bases and V by 6 bases; bases with no gene match: 15. The germline V gene encodes CDR1 SGHTA and CDR2 FQGNSA. CDR3 sequence (DNA): TGTGCCAGCAGGCTAGGGGGCGCCGGACTAGCGGGAGGCCAGACCCAGTACTTC. This translates into CASRLGGAGLAGGQTQYF.

This clonotype was detected a few times. The chain recombines TRBV6-1 with TRBJ1-1, with D hard to call. This CDR3 comprises 14 residues. V was cut by 2 bases and J by 3 bases, with 10 bases left in between. CDR1 is MNHNS, CDR2 SASEGT, per germline. CDR3 sequence reads: CASSERRRHTEAFF. For the CDR3, the DNA is TGTGCCAGCAGTGAAAGGAGAAGACACACTGAAGCTTTCTTT.

The table lists this clonotype with many counts. The chain is built from TRBV7-8 and TRBJ1-1; D perhaps matches TRBD1 (5 bases). V lost 5 bases and J lost 4, with 11 bases in between. The length of the CDR3 is 13 residues. Germline CDR1 is SGHVS and CDR2 is FQNEAQ. CDR3 loop: CASSRAGRTEAFF. The CDR3 DNA follows: TGTGCCAGCAGCCGTGCGGGGCGCACTGAAGCTTTCTTT. The entire variable domain, with the rest obtained from reference TRBV7-8 and TRBJ1-1, is as follows: GAGVSQSPRYKVAKRGQDVALRCDPISGHVSLFWYQQALGQGPEFLTYFQNEAQLDKSGLPSDRFFAERPEGSVSTLKIQRTQQEDSAVYLCASSRAGRTEAFFGQGTRLTVV.

In this sample, this clonotype turned up many times. J is TRBJ1-5 and V is TRBV28; D unclear. The germline gives CDR1 MDHEN, CDR2 SYDVKM. CDR3 length equals 13 residues. V lost 6 bases and J 0 bases, leaving 6 bases between the germline ends. In DNA, the CDR3 is TGTGCCAGCAGAACCAATAGCAATCAGCCCCAGCATTTT. This gives the protein CASRTNSNQPQHF. The variable domain in full, with the rest retrieved from reference TRBV28 and TRBJ1-5, is DVKVTQSSRYLVKRTGEKVFLECVQDMDHENMFWYRQDPGLGLRLIYFSYDVKMKEKGDIPEGYSVSREKKERFSLILESASTNQTSMYLCASRTNSNQPQHFGDGTRLSIL.

This clonotype occurred many times. V and J are TRBV12-3 or TRBV12-4 and TRBJ2-5, with 8 bases matching TRBD1. The CDR3 runs 12 residues. V trimming: 8 bases; J trimming: 3 bases; junction bases outside the gene matches: 2. The chain's CDR3 is CASLDREETQYF. CDR3 DNA sequence: TGTGCCAGCCTGGACAGGGAAGAGACCCAGTACTTC.

In this sample, this clonotype turned up a few times. The V call is TRBV19, the J call TRBJ1-5; 9 bases align to TRBD1. Germline assignment: CDR1 LNHDA and CDR2 SQIVND (reference sequence). Losses at the gene ends were 0 bases for V and 5 bases for J; bases not matched to a gene: 5. This CDR3 contains 16 residues. CDR3 in DNA: TGTGCCAGTAGTATAGATCCGGGACAGGGTTATCAGCCCCAGCATTTT. Its protein is CASSIDPGQGYQPQHF.

In its sample, this clonotype was seen once. V usage is TRBV29-1 and J usage is TRBJ2-2; D tentatively fits TRBD1 or TRBD2 (5 bases each). Germline V gene lookup returns CDR1 SQVTM and CDR2 ANQGSEA. This CDR3 comprises 15 residues. Trimming took 5 bases from V and 7 from J, leaving 20 bases between them. CDR3 region: CSVRPGPGRDGELFF. The CDR3 DNA follows: TGCAGCGTTCGTCCGGGACCGGGAAGAGACGGGGAGCTGTTTTTT.

This clonotype appeared many times. The rearrangement joins TRBV7-3 to TRBJ2-7; D perhaps matches TRBD1 (6 bases). There are 15 residues in the CDR3. Trimming cost V 2 bases and J 3 bases, with 14 bases left between them. Germline V gene sequence: CDR1 SGHTA, CDR2 FQGTGA. This CDR3 is CASSLAKEGDYEQYF. CDR3 coding DNA: TGTGCCAGCAGCTTAGCAAAAGAGGGGGACTACGAGCAGTACTTC.

V and J are TRBV4-1 and TRBJ2-1, with 8 bases that match TRBD2. The germline gives CDR1 MGHRA, CDR2 YSYEKL. The CDR3 loop spans 12 amino acids. V lost 2 bases and J lost 14; bases outside the gene matches: 5. CDR3 nucleotides: TGCGCCAGCAGCCAATTCGGGGGGGGGGAGTTCTTC. This codes for CASSQFGGGEFF.

This clonotype appeared a few times. The chain employs TRBV25-1 and TRBJ2-7, with a tentative D call TRBD2 (5 bases). This CDR3 is 13 amino acids long. V was clipped by 5 bases and J by 5 bases, with 13 bases between them. Looked up from germline, CDR1 is MGHDK and CDR2 is SYGVNS. Here the CDR3 reads CASSYPGFDEQYF. The CDR3 region has the DNA TGTGCCAGCAGTTACCCGGGATTTGACGAGCAGTACTTC.

This clonotype was seen many times. The chain recombines TRBV7-3 with TRBJ2-1, with TRBD1 identical over 8 bases. Trimming cost V 6 bases and J 2 bases; bases outside gene matches: 6. The germline V gene encodes CDR1 SGHTA and CDR2 FQGTGA. The CDR3 is 15 amino acids. CDR3 protein: CASRETGGPYNEQFF. Written as DNA, the CDR3 is TGTGCCAGCAGGGAAACAGGGGGACCCTACAATGAGCAGTTCTTC.

V gene TRBV18 combines with J gene TRBJ2-1; 9 nucleotides align to TRBD1. V shed 1 base, J shed 7 bases, and the junction held 5 bases outside the gene matches. CDR1 is KGHSH, CDR2 LQKENI, per germline. The CDR3 is 15 amino acids. CDR3: CASSPLGTGRNEQFF. In DNA, the CDR3 is TGTGCCAGCTCACCACTGGGGACAGGGAGAAATGAGCAGTTCTTC.

This clonotype was detected only a few times. V usage is TRBV6-1 and J usage is TRBJ1-1; no clear D gene. Germline V CDR1 and CDR2: MNHNS, SASEGT. Trimming took 6 bases from V and 3 from J, leaving 14 bases between them. The length of the CDR3 is 14 residues. The chain's CDR3 is CASRIDPVDTEAFF. CDR3 coding DNA: TGTGCCAGCAGGATAGACCCGGTCGACACTGAAGCTTTCTTT.

This clonotype was counted many times. The CDR3 loop reads CASSPRTDTQYF. The CDR3 DNA follows: TGTGCCAGCAGTCCCCGGACAGATACGCAGTATTTT. This chain uses TRBV12-3 or TRBV12-4 with TRBJ2-3; D ambiguous. Trimming stripped 5 bases from V and 3 bases from J, with 6 bases between. The CDR3 contains 12 residues.

This clonotype has at least ten counts. The chain uses TRBV6-5 and TRBJ2-1; 11 bases align to TRBD2. Unmatched junction bases numbered 6, after V lost 5 bases and J lost 0 bases. From germline, CDR1 is MNHEY and CDR2 SVGAGI. The CDR3 extends over 17 amino acids. CDR3 sequence (DNA): TGTGCCAGCAGTACCCGACTAGCGGGAACCTCCTACAATGAGCAGTTCTTC. This encodes CASSTRLAGTSYNEQFF.

This clonotype was detected many times. The chain recombines TRBV5-5 with TRBJ2-1, with D perhaps TRBD2 (6 bases). This CDR3 region has 15 residues. Germline V CDR1 and CDR2: SGHKS, YYEKEE (reference sequence). With 3 bases removed from V and 0 bases from J, the gap between germline ends came to 10 bases. The CDR3 protein is CASSSLGGSYNEQFF. The DNA of the CDR3 is TGTGCCAGCAGCTCCCTCGGGGGCTCCTACAATGAGCAGTTCTTC.

The rearrangement links TRBV2 to TRBJ1-1; unclear D gene. This CDR3 spans 10 amino acids. Trimming removed 8 bases from V and 7 bases from J, with 8 bases in between. Germline V gene data show CDR1 as SNHLY and CDR2 as FYNNEI. CDR3: CASETREAFF. The CDR3 DNA is TGTGCCAGCGAAACCCGTGAAGCTTTCTTT.